One sample yielded the 20 T cell receptor beta chains listed below, sequenced in a study of shared clonotypes between healthy human individuals. Sequenced by immunoSEQ multiplex PCR; TCRdb stores in-frame clones only, minus some. In the table there are over 850,000 clones, about four fifths of which are singletons. The sequencing sample was made of memory CD4+ T cells from PBMCs. Subset: CD45RA-negative fraction. The receptor source for this set is a man younger than 35 in good health. Some clones in this sample may be carry-over from other donors' samples.

In DNA, the CDR3 is TGTGCCAGCAGTTACTCAGGGACCGGCGGGGGCTACACCTTC. It codes for CASSYSGTGGGYTF. The rearrangement joins TRBV6-5 to TRBJ1-2; D is possibly TRBD1 (5 bases). V was shortened by 0 bases and J by 8 bases, with 13 bases between the two germline ends. The germline CDR1 and CDR2 sequences are MNHEY and SVGAGI. The CDR3 totals 14 residues.

The CDR3 DNA reads as TGTGCCAGCAGCTTGCTCGGGACAGGGCCCTACAATGAGCAGTTCTTC. Translating it yields CASSLLGTGPYNEQFF. This chain links TRBV5-4 with TRBJ2-1; the match to TRBD1 covers 9 bases. V was clipped by 1 base and J by 2 bases; unmatched bases: 4. The CDR3 runs 16 residues. Germline V gene sequence: CDR1 SGHNT, CDR2 YYREEE (reference sequence).

The J gene is TRBJ2-7, the V gene TRBV11-2; a weak D match, TRBD2 (6 bases). This CDR3 is built from 18 residues. Germline V gives CDR1 SGHAT, CDR2 FQNNGV. The V end was cut by 1 base, the J end by 0 bases, with 19 bases between. Here the CDR3 DNA reads TGTGCCAGCAGCTTAGGCCCTTTTTCCAGCGGGCCCTCCTACGAGCAGTACTTC. Residues: CASSLGPFSSGPSYEQYF.

This clone was seen a single time. The CDR3 reads CASSPTSTGGAGTEAFF. As DNA, the CDR3 is TGTGCCAGCAGCCCGACTTCTACAGGGGGCGCGGGGACTGAAGCTTTCTTT. This chain joins TRBV9 and TRBJ1-1, with 9 bases that match TRBD1. With V trimmed by 4 bases and J by 5 bases, 15 bases remained unmatched. Germline CDR1 and CDR2: SGDLS and YYNGEE. The CDR3 consists of 17 residues.

The genes are TRBV27 and TRBJ2-1; 9 bases match TRBD2. Losses at the gene ends were 6 bases for V and 6 bases for J; bases not matched to a gene: 9. There are 15 residues in the CDR3. CDR1 and CDR2 (germline): MNHEY, SMNVEV (reference sequence). The CDR3 nucleotides read TGTGCCAGCAGCCAAACCCGACTAGCGGTCAATGAGCAGTTCTTC. Protein product: CASSQTRLAVNEQFF.

The chain joins TRBV5-6 to TRBJ2-1; TRBD1 agrees at 8 bases. The CDR3 length is 14 residues. Germline loops: CDR1 SGHDT, CDR2 YYEEEE. Trimming at V came to 1 base and at J to 12 bases, leaving 9 bases not matched to a gene. In DNA form, the CDR3 reads TGTGCCAGCAGCTTGTGGGACAGGAGGGGAGGGCAGTTCTTC. This gives the protein CASSLWDRRGGQFF.

This clone was seen ten or more times. This chain uses TRBV18 with TRBJ2-7; 8 bases are shared with TRBD2. The CDR3 totals 14 residues. CDR1 is KGHSH, CDR2 LQKENI, per germline. V was pared by 6 bases and J by 3 bases, with 7 bases of the junction left unmatched. DNA of the CDR3: TGTGCCAGCTCGAAAGCGGGAGCGCTCTACGAGCAGTACTTC. Translated, it gives CASSKAGALYEQYF.

The gene calls are TRBV7-8 and TRBJ1-5; 9 bases are a match to TRBD1. From germline, CDR1 is SGHVS and CDR2 FQNEAQ. J gave up 4 bases and V 1 base, and 2 bases lay outside the gene matches. The CDR3 length is 15 residues. The DNA of the CDR3 is TGTGCCAGCAGCTTAGACAGGGGGCCAAATCAGCCCCAGCATTTT. This translates into CASSLDRGPNQPQHF.

V gene TRBV29-1 combines with J gene TRBJ1-2; 12 nucleotides align to TRBD1. The CDR3 covers 16 residues. V lost 7 bases, J lost 4 bases, and 13 bases stayed unmatched. Germline-derived CDR1 and CDR2 are SQVTM and ANQGSEA. CDR3 in amino acids: CSAPGTGGDWSYGYTF. CDR3 nucleotide sequence: TGCAGCGCCCCCGGGACAGGGGGCGATTGGAGCTATGGCTACACCTTC. Complete variable domain (other parts from reference TRBV29-1 and TRBJ1-2): SAVISQKPSRDICQRGTSLTIQCQVDSQVTMMFWYRQQPGQSLTLIATANQGSEATYESGFVIDKFPISRPNLTFSTLTVSNMSPEDSSIYLCSAPGTGGDWSYGYTFGSGTRLTVV.

This clone was counted at least ten times. This chain links TRBV9 with TRBJ2-7; D uncertain. Germline CDR1 is SGDLS and CDR2 is YYNGEE. The CDR3 runs to 13 residues. Trimming left V 0 bases short and J 8 bases short, with 12 bases between. In nucleotides, the CDR3 is TGTGCCAGCAGCGTAGAGCCCAGGCAAAAGCAGTACTTC. Translated: CASSVEPRQKQYF.

The rearrangement links TRBV6-4 to TRBJ2-1; 11 nucleotides agree with TRBD2. V lost 4 bases, J lost 4 bases, and 3 bases stayed unmatched. CDR1 and CDR2 (germline): MRHNA, SNTAGT. This CDR3 contains 15 residues. The CDR3 DNA follows: TGTGCCAGCAGTGGGCGACTAGCGGGATACAATGAGCAGTTCTTC. Translated, it gives CASSGRLAGYNEQFF.

The chain links TRBV5-1 to TRBJ2-2, with 13 bases matching TRBD2. V shed 4 bases, J shed 4 bases, and the junction held 4 bases outside the gene matches. This CDR3 contains 16 residues. Germline V lookup: CDR1 SGHRS, CDR2 YFSETQ. This CDR3 is CASSVGLAGRTGELFF. In DNA form, the CDR3 reads TGCGCCAGCAGCGTGGGACTAGCGGGACGCACCGGGGAGCTGTTTTTT. Complete variable domain (other parts from reference TRBV5-1 and TRBJ2-2): KAGVTQTPRYLIKTRGQQVTLSCSPISGHRSVSWYQQTPGQGLQFLFEYFSETQRNKGNFPGRFSGRQFSNSRSEMNVSTLELGDSALYLCASSVGLAGRTGELFFGEGSRLTVL.

This sequence joins TRBV6-5 and TRBJ2-7, with TRBD2 matching over 14 bases. The CDR3 totals 15 residues. Germline loops: CDR1 MNHEY, CDR2 SVGAGI. The junction had 4 bases not matched to a gene; V was cut back by 2 bases and J by 7 bases. CDR3 sequence: CASSYGTSGRGEQYF. CDR3 nucleotides: TGTGCCAGCAGTTACGGGACTAGCGGGAGAGGGGAGCAGTACTTC.

V gene TRBV7-2 combines with J gene TRBJ2-5, with TRBD2 matching over 7 bases. CDR3 size: 13 residues. Trimming cost V 5 bases and J 2 bases; bases outside gene matches: 2. From germline, CDR1 is SGHTA and CDR2 FQGNSA. Here the CDR3 reads CASSRGVQETQYF. CDR3 DNA sequence: TGTGCCAGCAGCCGGGGGGTACAAGAGACCCAGTACTTC.

The chain joins TRBV6-5 to TRBJ1-1; D gene ambiguous. Germline V lookup: CDR1 MNHEY, CDR2 SVGAGI. The CDR3 covers 12 residues. Between the trimmed V and J ends, which lost 6 bases and 6 bases, there was a span of 11 bases. Here the CDR3 reads CASSSSPPEAFF. CDR3 nucleotide sequence: TGTGCCAGCAGCAGCTCCCCCCCTGAAGCTTTCTTT.

This chain links TRBV5-1 with TRBJ1-1; D ambiguous. CDR1 is SGHRS, CDR2 YFSETQ, per germline. With 1 base removed from V and 1 base from J, the gap between germline ends came to 8 bases. There are 14 residues in the CDR3. CDR3 coding DNA: TGCGCCAGCAGCTTGACGCCAGGGAACACTGAAGCTTTCTTT. This translates into CASSLTPGNTEAFF.

This sequence joins TRBV23-1 and TRBJ2-1, with D possibly called TRBD1 or TRBD2 (5 bases each). TRBV23-1 is flagged as an ORF with uncertain function. The CDR3 is made up of 17 amino acids. V dropped 3 bases and J dropped 1 base, with 16 bases sitting between them. The CDR3 region has the DNA TGCGCCAGCAGTCATCCGTTCCGGGACGGGTCCTACAATGAGCAGTTCTTC. Translated: CASSHPFRDGSYNEQFF.

CDR3 DNA sequence: TGTGCCATCAAAGCGGGGCTAGCGGGAGTCGATGAGCAGTTCTTC. Translation gives CAIKAGLAGVDEQFF. The V gene is TRBV10-3, the J gene TRBJ2-1, with TRBD2 matching over 10 bases. V shed 7 bases and J 8 bases; nucleotides not matched to a gene: 11. This CDR3 has 15 residues. Germline lookup yields CDR1 ENHRY and CDR2 SYGVKD.

In this sample, this clone turned up a few times. The V and J genes are TRBV7-2 and TRBJ1-5; D gene uncertain. CDR1 SGHTA and CDR2 FQGNSA come from the germline V gene. The CDR3 has 16 residues. V was clipped by 0 bases and J by 0 bases, with 9 bases between them. DNA for the CDR3: TGTGCCAGCAGCTTAGCCCCCGGCAATAGCAATCAGCCCCAGCATTTT. It specifies CASSLAPGNSNQPQHF.

This clone has a single count. The gene calls are TRBV7-9 and TRBJ1-2, with no clear D. There are 13 residues in the CDR3. The germline gives CDR1 SEHNR, CDR2 FQNEAQ (reference sequence). Trimming pared 2 bases from V and 8 bases from J, leaving 12 bases between. The CDR3 coding sequence is TGTGCCAGCAGCTTACCTGAATCGGGGGGCTACACCTTC. Translated: CASSLPESGGYTF.